Listed below are T cell receptor beta chains from one sample, sequenced in a study of blood T cell repertoires in COVID-19. This table comes from immunoSEQ multiplex PCR, and its TCRdb copy is limited to in-frame clones, with some not included. The repertoire holds around 130,000 clones, with approximately 80% as singletons. Sample: peripheral blood. The receptors derive from a woman aged 60-75 years with acute or convalescent COVID-19. Each CDR3 is given with its conserved first and last residue. The D gene is left open where the match is weak. Expanded clones are given a class, and other clones once, few, many or no size at all.

V gene	J gene	D gene	clone size	CDR3 DNA	CDR3 protein
TRBV10-3	TRBJ1-2	-	-	TGTGCCATCAGTGCGAGGGATGGCTACACCTTC	CAISARDGYTF
TRBV18	TRBJ1-5	TRBD1	-	TGTGCCAGCTCGCTGACAGGGGCCAGCTCTTTGGATCAGCCCCAGCATTTT	CASSLTGASSLDQPQHF
TRBV20-1	TRBJ2-5	TRBD2	-	TGCAGTGCTAGTGGACTAGCGGGGGGTAAAGAGACCCAGTACTTC	CSASGLAGGKETQYF
TRBV11-2	TRBJ1-2	TRBD1	few	TGTGCCAGCAGCCCGGACAGGATGGTTGGCTACACCTTC	CASSPDRMVGYTF
TRBV10-3	TRBJ2-1	TRBD2	-	TGTGCCATCAGTAGACTAGCGGGGGGACCCTACTACAATGAGCAGTTCTTC	CAISRLAGGPYYNEQFF
TRBV9	TRBJ2-7	-	few	TGTGCCAGCAGCGTAGGGGCCGACAGACCCCACGAGCAGTACTTC	CASSVGADRPHEQYF
TRBV27	TRBJ2-3	-	-	TGTGCCAGCACTGGACTCAGCACAGATACGCAGTATTTT	CASTGLSTDTQYF
TRBV5-1	TRBJ2-3	TRBD1	-	TGCGCCAGCAGCCCGGGACAGGTCACAGATACGCAGTATTTT	CASSPGQVTDTQYF
TRBV5-4	TRBJ1-1	-	-	TGTGCCAGCAGCCGTCCGACCCCAGAGGAAACTGAAGCTTTCTTT	CASSRPTPEETEAFF
TRBV5-1	TRBJ1-1	-	once	TGCGCCAGCAGCTTCCGGCAGACAGCAAGTACTGAAGCTTTCTTT	CASSFRQTASTEAFF
TRBV5-1	TRBJ1-1	-	-	TGCGCCAGCAGCTTGATGCCCAGGCTCAACACTGAAGCTTTCTTT	CASSLMPRLNTEAFF
TRBV2	TRBJ1-3	-	-	TGTGCCAGCAGTACCGGACAGTCTGGGTCTGGAAACACCATATATTTT	CASSTGQSGSGNTIYF
TRBV9	TRBJ1-5	-	once	TGTGCCAGCAGCGTAGGTTATAGCAATCAGCCCCAGCATTTT	CASSVGYSNQPQHF
TRBV5-1	TRBJ1-2	-	-	TGCGCCAGCAGCTTTGGCGACGAGGCGAGGGTTGGTGGCTACACCTTC	CASSFGDEARVGGYTF
TRBV11-1	TRBJ1-1	-	-	TGTGCCAGCAGCCAAGGCGGAGGGAAGAACACTGAAGCTTTCTTT	CASSQGGGKNTEAFF
TRBV12-3/TRBV12-4	TRBJ1-4	TRBD1	-	TGTGCCAGCAGTTGGGGGACAGTTGAAAAACTGTTTTTT	CASSWGTVEKLFF
TRBV18	TRBJ2-2	-	-	TGTGCCAGCTCTCCTTACACCGGGGAGCTGTTTTTT	CASSPYTGELFF
TRBV4-1	TRBJ1-2	TRBD1	-	TGCGCCAGCAGGCGAAACACAGGGGCCTATGGCTACACCTTC	CASRRNTGAYGYTF
TRBV4-2	TRBJ2-7	-	-	TGTGCCAGCAGCCAAGATTCGGAGCGTAGTACTTACGAGCAGTACTTC	CASSQDSERSTYEQYF
TRBV6-5	TRBJ1-2	-	-	TGTGCCAGCAGTTACGTCGGGAAGGAAAATGGCTACACCTTC	CASSYVGKENGYTF
TRBV7-2	TRBJ1-3	-	-	TGTGCCAGCAGCTTATATGTTGGAAACACCATATATTTT	CASSLYVGNTIYF
TRBV5-1	TRBJ1-2	TRBD1	-	TGCGCCAGCAGCCCGGGACAGGGGCAAGTCTATGGCTACACCTTC	CASSPGQGQVYGYTF
TRBV19	TRBJ1-2	-	-	TGTGCCAGTAGTATCGGTCTCGGGAAAGGTCTCGGCTATGGCTACACCTTC	CASSIGLGKGLGYGYTF
TRBV11-2	TRBJ2-5	-	-	TGTGCCAGCAGCCCGACCCCGCCCCGGGAGGAGACCCAGTACTTC	CASSPTPPREETQYF
TRBV5-1	TRBJ2-2	-	once	TGCGCCAGCAGCTTGCATGGGGGGGGCTCGGCCGGGGAGCTGTTTTTT	CASSLHGGGSAGELFF
TRBV7-3	TRBJ2-1	-	-	TGTGCCAGCAGCTTGGGGGGACCCCAGGATGAGCAGTTCTTC	CASSLGGPQDEQFF
TRBV11-2	TRBJ1-3	TRBD1	-	TGTGCCAGCAGCTTGGGACAGGGAACGAACACCATATATTTT	CASSLGQGTNTIYF
TRBV19	TRBJ1-5	-	-	TGTGCCAGTAGTCTTGGGACACCCAATCAGCCCCAGCATTTT	CASSLGTPNQPQHF
TRBV7-9	TRBJ2-2	TRBD1	-	TGTGCCAGCAGCTTCTCGGGACAGGGGGCTCCCGGGGAGCTGTTTTTT	CASSFSGQGAPGELFF
TRBV6-1	TRBJ1-1	-	once	TGTGCCAGCAGTGGGGAGACAGGCCCCGGGAGGACTGAAGCTTTCTTT	CASSGETGPGRTEAFF
TRBV12-3/TRBV12-4	TRBJ1-6	-	-	TGTGCCAGCTCTAGACGGCCCGCACCCCTCCACTTT	CASSRRPAPLHF
TRBV27	TRBJ1-2	TRBD1	-	TGTGCCAGCAGGGGACAGGCCTATTCTAACTATGGCTACACCTTC	CASRGQAYSNYGYTF
TRBV12-5	TRBJ2-7	TRBD2	once	TGTGCTAGTGGTTTAATTAGCGGGGGGACCTACGAGCAGTACTTC	CASGLISGGTYEQYF
TRBV6-2/TRBV6-3	TRBJ1-5	-	-	TGTGCCAGCAGTTACGGCTCGGGGAATCAGCCCCAGCATTTT	CASSYGSGNQPQHF
TRBV18	TRBJ2-1	-	-	TGTGCCAGCTCACCAATGAGCAATGAGCAGTTCTTC	CASSPMSNEQFF
TRBV4-1	TRBJ1-2	TRBD1	-	TGCGCCAGCAGCCAAGCTGAGGGACAGGGCTTTAACTATGGCTACACCTTC	CASSQAEGQGFNYGYTF
TRBV25-1	TRBJ1-6	TRBD1	few	TGTGCCAGCAGTTTCTGGGACAGGCTTGCACCCCTCCACTTT	CASSFWDRLAPLHF
TRBV24-1	TRBJ1-1	TRBD1	-	TGTGCCACCAGTGATTCGACAGGGGGGGATGAAGCTTTCTTT	CATSDSTGGDEAFF
TRBV11-2	TRBJ2-7	-	-	TGTGCCAGCAGCCCCCGGGCAGGGAACAACGAGCAGTACTTC	CASSPRAGNNEQYF
TRBV20-1	TRBJ2-2	-	-	TGCAGTGCTAGTGCGGTAACCGGGGAGCTGTTTTTT	CSASAVTGELFF
TRBV7-9	TRBJ1-4	TRBD1	-	TGTGCCAGCAGCTTAACACCGGGACAGGGTTCTGAAAAACTGTTTTTT	CASSLTPGQGSEKLFF
TRBV2	TRBJ1-2	-	-	TGTGCCAGCCGATTACAGGGTCAAGCCCCCTCTGGCTACACCTTC	CASRLQGQAPSGYTF
TRBV9	TRBJ1-1	-	-	TGTGCCAGCAGCTCCAGCGGGTACAACTTGAACACTGAAGCTTTCTTT	CASSSSGYNLNTEAFF
TRBV19	TRBJ1-5	-	-	TGTGCCACCCAAGGGGGGGGCAATCAGCCCCAGCATTTT	CATQGGGNQPQHF
TRBV28	TRBJ1-5	TRBD1	once	TGTGCCAGCAGCCTAAACAGGGGGCGCGTGGAGCCCCAGCATTTT	CASSLNRGRVEPQHF
TRBV19	TRBJ1-4	-	-	TGTGCCAGTAGTATAGTGGGCCTAAGTTCCTACGAAAAACTGTTTTTT	CASSIVGLSSYEKLFF
TRBV6-6	TRBJ2-1	-	-	TGTGCCAGCAGTTACGAGGGAAAAGGCAATGAGCAGTTCTTC	CASSYEGKGNEQFF
TRBV24-1	TRBJ2-2	-	-	TGTGCCACCAGTGATCCTAGACTGGGGGAGCTGTTTTTT	CATSDPRLGELFF
TRBV28	TRBJ1-2	-	-	TGTGCCAGCAGTCGTTTGGACTTACAGGGAGGGTCCAGAGCTAACTATGGCTACACCTTC	CASSRLDLQGGSRANYGYTF
TRBV27	TRBJ1-6	-	-	TGTGCCAGCAGGGAAGGGAGCTCCTATAATTCACCCCTCCACTTT	CASREGSSYNSPLHF
TRBV5-1	TRBJ1-1	-	-	TGCGCCAGCAGCCGTTTGTTGAACACTGAAGCTTTCTTT	CASSRLLNTEAFF
TRBV19	TRBJ1-5	-	few	TGTGCCAGTAGTTCTCCGAGGACAGCGGCAAGCAATCAGCCCCAGCATTTT	CASSSPRTAASNQPQHF
TRBV18	TRBJ1-4	TRBD1	-	TGTGCCAGCTCCCCCGGGACAGGGACGGAAAAACTGTTTTTT	CASSPGTGTEKLFF